This T cell receptor beta chain was obtained from a study of T cell responses to AZD1222 COVID-19 vaccine. General observations from the study: Only after the peak T cell response were repertoires sampled. White British people made up most donors, females outnumbered males, and clonal diversity was possibly underestimated. Following two doses of AZD1222, Spike-specific TCR breadth and depth rose.

TCRdb keeps only in-frame clones here, not all; method: immunoSEQ multiplex PCR. The sample shows roughly 170,000 clones, around nine tenths of them seen only once. Concerning this clone: Its antigen is currently unknown.

V lost 5 bases and J 8 bases, leaving 15 bases between the germline ends. Per the germline V gene, CDR1 is SEHNR and CDR2 is FQNEAQ (reference sequence). The CDR3 length is 14 residues. This receptor was obtained from an adult in good health. V is TRBV7-9 and J is TRBJ1-4, with D unclear. Sequences were derived from peripheral blood, sampled on day 0 of AZD1222 vaccination. The CDR3 protein is CASSPSSFGEKLFF. The CDR3 region has the DNA TGTGCCAGCAGCCCCTCTAGCTTTGGCGAAAAACTGTTTTTT.